Given below is one T cell receptor (beta chain) in context. Its cognate antigen is unknown. This record belongs to a study of blood T cells in healthy people across ages. Study observations and caveats: Significant beta diversity loss was already apparent by age around 40, declining roughly linearly.

Losses at the gene ends were 6 bases for V and 8 bases for J; bases not matched to a gene: 4. From germline, CDR1 is MNHNS and CDR2 SASEGT. CDR3 length equals 12 residues. The use of a sample-barcoded 5' primer and a J-beta primer mix characterized a second PCR of roughly 6 to 12 cycles. A tag from a template-switch adaptor with 12 random nucleotides marked each cDNA molecule. In TCRdb, the 5' RACE reads were re-called with MiXCR into one record per CDR3 protein. The table lists approximately 880,000 distinct CDR3 sequences, 45% to 50% of them singletons, with 10% to 15% in the top ten. The V gene is TRBV6-1, the J gene TRBJ2-1; 7 bases agree with TRBD1. The clonotype was recovered from a man aged 25 to 45 in good health. The specimen sequenced was blood. The CDR3 sequence: CASRKTGYEQFF. As DNA, the CDR3 is TGTGCCAGCAGAAAGACAGGGTATGAGCAGTTCTTC.